What follows are 24 T cell receptor beta chains derived from one specimen sequenced in a study of identical twins. TCRdb analysed the 5' RACE reads with MiXCR anew, one entry per CDR3 protein. The profile shows some 760,000 distinct CDR3 sequences, 15% to 20% of them singletons. Another study also made use of these data, one on T cells expressing NK-cell markers.

The sequenced material came from PBMCs. These TCRs come from a woman younger than 35 in good health.

This clonotype has only a few counts. The chain carries TRBV12-5 and TRBJ2-1; 10 bases match TRBD2. The CDR3 sequence is 19 residues long. After removal of 3 bases from V and 0 bases from J, the junction contained 11 bases not matched to a gene. CDR1 and CDR2 from the germline V gene are LGHNT and FRNRAP. The CDR3 reads CASGFASGRDTPSYNEQFF. DNA of the CDR3: TGTGCTAGTGGTTTCGCTAGCGGGAGAGATACGCCCTCCTACAATGAGCAGTTCTTC. Filled out from reference TRBV12-5 and TRBJ2-1, the complete variable domain reads DARVTQTPRHKVTEMGQEVTMRCQPILGHNTVFWYRQTMMQGLELLAYFRNRAPLDDSGMPKDRFSAEMPDATLATLKIQPSEPRDSAVYFCASGFASGRDTPSYNEQFFGPGTRLTVL.

The J gene is TRBJ2-1, the V gene TRBV20-1, with TRBD1 matching over 7 bases. CDR1 and CDR2 (germline): DFQATT, SNEGSKA (reference sequence). Trimming removed 2 bases from V and 5 bases from J; junction bases left unmatched: 12. The CDR3 is 16 amino acids. This chain's CDR3 is CSARRAGGTRDNEQFF. The CDR3 region has the DNA TGCAGTGCTAGAAGGGCAGGGGGTACCCGGGACAATGAGCAGTTCTTC.

This clonotype was detected only a few times. V is TRBV11-2 and J is TRBJ1-1; no firm D call. Germline V gives CDR1 SGHAT, CDR2 FQNNGV. V lost 5 bases to trimming and J lost 2 bases, with 15 bases between them. This CDR3 has 15 amino acids. The CDR3 bases are TGTGCCAGCAGCACCCCAACCAGAGCAAACACTGAAGCTTTCTTT. As protein: CASSTPTRANTEAFF.

Many counts were recorded for this clonotype. The chain carries TRBV29-1 and TRBJ2-2; D may match TRBD1 or TRBD2 (5 bases each). CDR3 size: 13 residues. Per the germline V gene, CDR1 is SQVTM and CDR2 is ANQGSEA. V lost 5 bases to trimming and J lost 4 bases, with 11 bases between them. The CDR3 nucleotides are TGCAGCGTTCAGGGAGTAAGCACCGGGGAGCTGTTTTTT. It translates to CSVQGVSTGELFF.

The chain combines TRBV11-3 with TRBJ2-7; TRBD2 aligns across 7 bases. The CDR3 covers 15 residues. V lost 5 bases and J lost 6; bases outside the gene matches: 13. Per germline, CDR1 SGHNT and CDR2 YENEEA. The DNA for the CDR3 is TGTGCCAGCAGCCCCCAAGGGACCGGGGGGAGCGAGCAGTACTTC. It specifies CASSPQGTGGSEQYF. The variable domain in full, with the rest retrieved from reference TRBV11-3 and TRBJ2-7, is EAGVVQSPRYKIIEKKQPVAFWCNPISGHNTLYWYLQNLGQGPELLIRYENEEAVDDSQLPKDRFSAERLKGVDSTLKIQPAELGDSAVYLCASSPQGTGGSEQYFGPGTRLTVT.

Only a few counts were recorded for this clonotype. The V call is TRBV10-3, the J call TRBJ2-3; 15 nucleotides match TRBD2. Germline CDR1 and CDR2: ENHRY and SYGVKD. V was clipped by 9 bases and J by 0 bases; unmatched bases: 7. This CDR3 contains 17 residues. DNA of the CDR3: TGTGCCATTTCCGGGACTAGCGGGAGGACAAGCACAGATACGCAGTATTTT. Translating it yields CAISGTSGRTSTDTQYF.

In this sample, this clonotype turned up a few times. V and J are TRBV7-8 and TRBJ2-1; D may be TRBD1 (6 bases). The CDR3 has 13 residues. V was cut by 6 bases and J by 6 bases, with 12 bases left in between. CDR1 SGHVS and CDR2 FQNEAQ come from the germline V gene. In nucleotides, the CDR3 is TGTGCCAGCAGGATTACAGGGAGCAATGAGCAGTTCTTC. Its translation: CASRITGSNEQFF.

The chain uses TRBV15 and TRBJ2-2; D call uncertain. CDR1 LNHNV and CDR2 YYDKDF come from the germline V gene (reference sequence). Trimming removed 0 bases at V and 7 bases at J, with 9 bases between. The CDR3 covers 14 residues. The CDR3 nucleotides read TGTGCCACCAGCAGAGACAGCATCGGCGGGGAGCTGTTTTTT. Protein: CATSRDSIGGELFF.

The table lists this clonotype with many counts. The chain uses TRBV30 and TRBJ1-2, with D maybe TRBD1 (5 bases). The CDR3 consists of 14 residues. V lost 2 bases and J lost 4, with 14 bases in between. Germline V gene lookup returns CDR1 GTSNPN and CDR2 SVGIG (reference sequence). The DNA of the CDR3 is TGTGCCTGGAGTATCTACGGGACGTTCTATGGCTACACCTTC. It translates to CAWSIYGTFYGYTF.

This clonotype appeared many times. The chain joins TRBV20-1 to TRBJ1-4, with D perhaps TRBD1 (5 bases). V lost 6 bases and J lost 8, with 13 bases in between. The CDR3 loop spans 12 amino acids. Per the germline V gene, CDR1 is DFQATT and CDR2 is SNEGSKA (reference sequence). CDR3 nucleotide sequence: TGCAGTGCCTCGACCGGGACCGAAAAACTGTTTTTT. Translation gives CSASTGTEKLFF.

This clonotype has only a few counts. The rearrangement uses TRBV2 and TRBJ1-5; D gene unclear. The CDR3 runs 13 residues. Deletions cut 6 bases from V and 2 bases from J, with 8 bases between. Germline V gene lookup returns CDR1 SNHLY and CDR2 FYNNEI. The CDR3 DNA follows: TGTGCCAGCAGAAGTCTCGGCAATCAGCCCCAGCATTTT. Protein product: CASRSLGNQPQHF.

V usage is TRBV7-9 and J usage is TRBJ2-7, with 8 bases aligning to TRBD2. From germline, CDR1 is SEHNR and CDR2 FQNEAQ (reference sequence). V trimming: 5 bases; J trimming: 5 bases; junction bases outside the gene matches: 5. The CDR3 totals 13 residues. This CDR3 reads CASSQAGAHEQYF. The CDR3 DNA sequence: TGTGCCAGCAGCCAAGCGGGAGCCCACGAGCAGTACTTC.

This rearrangement joins TRBV23-1 to TRBJ2-1, with 10 bases aligning to TRBD2. TRBV23-1 is filed as an ORF, its function uncertain. The trim removed 10 bases at V and 8 bases at J, leaving 11 bases unmatched. The CDR3 is 14 amino acids. The CDR3, as DNA: TGCGCCAACCCTGCTAGCGGGAGTCTCCATGAGCAGTTCTTC. Amino acid sequence: CANPASGSLHEQFF.

In DNA form, the CDR3 reads TGCAGTGCTAGGAGGGGTGAAGGTGGAAACACCATATATTTT. As protein: CSARRGEGGNTIYF. The chain has TRBV20-1 and TRBJ1-3; D might be TRBD1 (5 bases). The CDR3 contains 14 residues. With 3 bases removed from V and 3 bases from J, the gap between germline ends came to 12 bases. Germline V gene lookup returns CDR1 DFQATT and CDR2 SNEGSKA (reference sequence).

The J gene is TRBJ2-7, the V gene TRBV20-1; 8 bases map to TRBD1. The CDR3 contains 14 residues. The J segment lost 2 bases and the V segment lost 5 bases, leaving 8 bases of the junction unmatched. Germline CDR1 and CDR2: DFQATT and SNEGSKA (reference sequence). The CDR3: CSAGQGEQAYEQYF. As DNA, the CDR3 is TGCAGTGCTGGACAGGGCGAGCAGGCCTACGAGCAGTACTTC.

This clonotype was detected only a few times. The genes are TRBV7-2 and TRBJ1-2; D unclear. Germline loops: CDR1 SGHTA, CDR2 FQGNSA. V was pared by 0 bases and J by 2 bases, with 10 bases between. The CDR3 has 15 amino acids. CDR3 protein: CASSLALAPNYGYTF. The CDR3 DNA follows: TGTGCCAGCAGCTTAGCGCTGGCACCGAACTATGGCTACACCTTC. Full variable domain (outside the CDR3, taken from reference TRBV7-2 and TRBJ1-2): GAGVSQSPSNKVTEKGKDVELRCDPISGHTALYWYRQSLGQGLEFLIYFQGNSAPDKSGLPSDRFSAERTGGSVSTLTIQRTQQEDSAVYLCASSLALAPNYGYTFGSGTRLTVV.

The chain recombines TRBV6-1 with TRBJ2-3; TRBD2 aligns across 10 bases. The germline V gene encodes CDR1 MNHNS and CDR2 SASEGT. The CDR3 has 16 residues. J was trimmed by 2 bases and V by 5 bases; bases with no gene match: 7. CDR3 in DNA: TGTGCCAGCAGTAGCACTAGCGGGGCCCTCACAGATACGCAGTATTTT. This encodes CASSSTSGALTDTQYF.

This clonotype was found a few times. CDR3 nucleotides: TGTGCCAGCATTCCTGACAGGGGGATTTTGGATACGCAGTATTTT. It is translated as CASIPDRGILDTQYF. This chain links TRBV6-1 with TRBJ2-3, with 9 bases fitting TRBD1. Germline CDR1 reads MNHNS; CDR2 reads SASEGT. This CDR3 spans 15 amino acids. The J segment lost 6 bases and the V segment lost 7 bases, leaving 11 bases of the junction unmatched.

This chain links TRBV4-1 with TRBJ2-5, with D perhaps being TRBD1 or TRBD2 (5 bases each). The CDR3 contains 15 residues. The V gene's germline CDR1 is MGHRA and CDR2 YSYEKL. V was pared by 4 bases and J by 1 base, with 13 bases between. As DNA, the CDR3 is TGCGCCAGCAGCCCGGTGGGGACGGCCCAAGAGACCCAGTACTTC. Its translation: CASSPVGTAQETQYF.

This clonotype was recorded a few times. The rearrangement joins TRBV6-5 to TRBJ2-7, with D hard to call. Germline V gene lookup returns CDR1 MNHEY and CDR2 SVGAGI. This CDR3 is 14 amino acids long. Trimming took off 0 bases at V and 2 bases at J, with 8 bases between the two ends. This CDR3 reads CASSYSGSTYEQYF. DNA for the CDR3: TGTGCCAGCAGTTACTCGGGCAGTACCTACGAGCAGTACTTC.

The chain is built from TRBV12-3 or TRBV12-4 and TRBJ1-5; D gene unclear. The CDR3 consists of 12 residues. Trimming stripped 2 bases from V and 6 bases from J, with 5 bases between. The CDR3 is CASSLKVQPQHF. In nucleotides, the CDR3 is TGTGCCAGCAGTTTAAAGGTTCAGCCCCAGCATTTT.

At least ten counts were recorded for this clonotype. The rearrangement links TRBV12-3 or TRBV12-4 to TRBJ2-1; D possibly corresponds to TRBD2 (6 bases). This CDR3 spans 13 amino acids. CDR3: CGSGGDFNNEQFF. In DNA, the CDR3 is TGTGGGTCAGGAGGGGATTTCAACAATGAGCAGTTCTTC.

This clonotype came up a few times. This chain joins TRBV12-3 or TRBV12-4 and TRBJ2-7, with a tentative D call TRBD1 (5 bases). The CDR3 extends over 13 amino acids. Trimming stripped 3 bases from V and 5 bases from J, with 11 bases between. The CDR3 DNA reads TGTGCCAGCAGTTTCTCCAGGGCCCACGAGCAGTACTTC. It codes for CASSFSRAHEQYF.

In its sample, this clonotype was seen many times. The chain links TRBV30 to TRBJ2-3; D is perhaps TRBD2 (6 bases). The ends were cut back, 4 bases at V and 2 bases at J, with 13 bases in the middle. CDR1 is GTSNPN and CDR2 is SVGIG in the germline V gene (reference sequence). There are 14 residues in the CDR3. DNA of the CDR3: TGTGCCTGGACTCTAGCGACCAACACAGATACGCAGTATTTT. Protein sequence: CAWTLATNTDTQYF.